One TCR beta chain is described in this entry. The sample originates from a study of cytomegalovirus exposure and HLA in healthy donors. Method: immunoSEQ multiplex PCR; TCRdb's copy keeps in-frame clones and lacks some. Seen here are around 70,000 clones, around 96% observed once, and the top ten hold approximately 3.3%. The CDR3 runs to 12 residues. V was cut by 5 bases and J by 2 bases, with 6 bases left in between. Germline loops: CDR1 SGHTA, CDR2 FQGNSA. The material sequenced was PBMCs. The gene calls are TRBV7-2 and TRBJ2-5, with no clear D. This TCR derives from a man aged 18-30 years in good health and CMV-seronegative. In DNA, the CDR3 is TGTGCCAGCAGCACGCTACAAGAGACCCAGTACTTC. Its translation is CASSTLQETQYF.